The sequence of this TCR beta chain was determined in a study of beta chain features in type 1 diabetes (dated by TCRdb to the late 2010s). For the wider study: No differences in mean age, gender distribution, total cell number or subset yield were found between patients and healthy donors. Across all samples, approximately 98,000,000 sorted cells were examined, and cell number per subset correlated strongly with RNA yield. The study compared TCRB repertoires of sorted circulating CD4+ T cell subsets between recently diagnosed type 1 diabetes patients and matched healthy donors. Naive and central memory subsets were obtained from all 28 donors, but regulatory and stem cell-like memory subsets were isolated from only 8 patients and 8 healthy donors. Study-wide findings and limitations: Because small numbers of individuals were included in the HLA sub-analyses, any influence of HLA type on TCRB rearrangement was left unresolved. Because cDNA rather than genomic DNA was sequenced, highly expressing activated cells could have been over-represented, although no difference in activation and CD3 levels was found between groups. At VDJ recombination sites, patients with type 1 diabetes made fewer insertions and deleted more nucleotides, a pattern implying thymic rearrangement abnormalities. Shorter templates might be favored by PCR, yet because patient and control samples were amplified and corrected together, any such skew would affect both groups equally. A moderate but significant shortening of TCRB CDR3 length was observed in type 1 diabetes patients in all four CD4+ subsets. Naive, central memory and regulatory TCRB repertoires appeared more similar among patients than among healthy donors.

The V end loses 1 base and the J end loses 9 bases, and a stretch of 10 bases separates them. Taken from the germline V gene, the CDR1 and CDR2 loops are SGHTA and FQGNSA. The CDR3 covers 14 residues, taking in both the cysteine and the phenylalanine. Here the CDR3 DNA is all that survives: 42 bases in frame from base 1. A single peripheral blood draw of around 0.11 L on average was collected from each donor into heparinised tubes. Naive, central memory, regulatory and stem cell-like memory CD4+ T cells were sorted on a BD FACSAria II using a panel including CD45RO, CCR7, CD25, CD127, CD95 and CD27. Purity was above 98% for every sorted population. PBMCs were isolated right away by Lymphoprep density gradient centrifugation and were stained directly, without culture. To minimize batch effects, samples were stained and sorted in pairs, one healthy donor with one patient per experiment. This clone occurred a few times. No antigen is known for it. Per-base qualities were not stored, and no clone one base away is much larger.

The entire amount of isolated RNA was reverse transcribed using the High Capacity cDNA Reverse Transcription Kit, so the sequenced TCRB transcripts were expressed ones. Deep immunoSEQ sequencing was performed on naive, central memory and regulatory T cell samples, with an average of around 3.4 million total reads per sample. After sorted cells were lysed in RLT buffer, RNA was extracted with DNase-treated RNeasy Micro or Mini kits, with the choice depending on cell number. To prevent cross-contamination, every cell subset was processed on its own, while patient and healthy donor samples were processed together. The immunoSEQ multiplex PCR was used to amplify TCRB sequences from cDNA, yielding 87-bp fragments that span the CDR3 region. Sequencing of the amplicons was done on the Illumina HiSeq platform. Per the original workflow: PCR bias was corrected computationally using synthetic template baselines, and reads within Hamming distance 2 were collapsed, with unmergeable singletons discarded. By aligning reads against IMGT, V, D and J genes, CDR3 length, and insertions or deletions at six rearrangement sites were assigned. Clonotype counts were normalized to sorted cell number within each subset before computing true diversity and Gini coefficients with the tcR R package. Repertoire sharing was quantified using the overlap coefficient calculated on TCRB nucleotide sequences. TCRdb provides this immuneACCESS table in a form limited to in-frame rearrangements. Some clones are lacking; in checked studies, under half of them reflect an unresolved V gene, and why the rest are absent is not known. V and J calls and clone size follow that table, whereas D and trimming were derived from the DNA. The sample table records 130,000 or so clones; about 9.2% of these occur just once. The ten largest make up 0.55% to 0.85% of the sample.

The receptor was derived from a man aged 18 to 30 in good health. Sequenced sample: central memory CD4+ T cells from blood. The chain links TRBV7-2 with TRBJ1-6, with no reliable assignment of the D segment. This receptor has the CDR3 CASSLDQQTSPLHF. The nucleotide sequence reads TGTGCCAGCAGCTTAGATCAACAAACTTCACCCCTCCACTTT.